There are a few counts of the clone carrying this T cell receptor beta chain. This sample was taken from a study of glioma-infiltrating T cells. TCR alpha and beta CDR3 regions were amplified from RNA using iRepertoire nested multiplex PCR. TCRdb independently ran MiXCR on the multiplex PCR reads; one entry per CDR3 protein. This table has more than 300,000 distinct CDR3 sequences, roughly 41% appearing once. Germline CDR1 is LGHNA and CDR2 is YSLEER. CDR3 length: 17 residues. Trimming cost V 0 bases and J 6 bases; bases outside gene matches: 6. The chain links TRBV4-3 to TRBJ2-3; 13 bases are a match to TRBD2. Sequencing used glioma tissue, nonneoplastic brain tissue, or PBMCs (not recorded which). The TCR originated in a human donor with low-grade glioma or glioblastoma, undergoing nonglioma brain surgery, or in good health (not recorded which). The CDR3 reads CASSQDMRTSGSDTQYF. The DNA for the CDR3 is TGCGCCAGCAGCCAAGATATGAGGACTAGCGGGAGTGATACGCAGTATTTT.